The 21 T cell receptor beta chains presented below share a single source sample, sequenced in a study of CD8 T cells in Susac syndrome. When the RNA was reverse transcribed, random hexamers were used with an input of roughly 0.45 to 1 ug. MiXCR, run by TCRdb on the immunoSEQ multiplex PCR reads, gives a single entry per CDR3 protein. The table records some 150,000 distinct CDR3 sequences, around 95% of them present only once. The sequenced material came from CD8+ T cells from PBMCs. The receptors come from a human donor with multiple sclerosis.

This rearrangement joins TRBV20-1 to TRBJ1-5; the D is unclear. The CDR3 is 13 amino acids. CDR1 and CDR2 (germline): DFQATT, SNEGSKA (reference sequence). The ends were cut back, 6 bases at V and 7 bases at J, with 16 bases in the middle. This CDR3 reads CSAIPEGEQPQHF. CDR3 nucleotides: TGCAGTGCAATCCCGGAGGGCGAGCAGCCCCAGCATTTT.

CDR3 amino acids: CASSLTAGLPDTQYF. In DNA, the CDR3 is TGTGCCAGCAGCCTAACAGCGGGGTTACCAGATACGCAGTATTTT. The genes are TRBV7-6 and TRBJ2-3, with 7 bases identical to TRBD2. There are 15 residues in the CDR3. J lost 4 bases, V lost 5 bases, and 9 bases had no gene match. Germline CDR1 and CDR2: SGHVS and FNYEAQ.

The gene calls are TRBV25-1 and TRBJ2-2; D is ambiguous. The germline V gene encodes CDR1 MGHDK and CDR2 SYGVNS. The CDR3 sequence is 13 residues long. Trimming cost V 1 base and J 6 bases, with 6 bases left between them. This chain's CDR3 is CASSEFLPGELFF. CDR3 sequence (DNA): TGTGCCAGCAGTGAATTCTTGCCCGGGGAGCTGTTTTTT.

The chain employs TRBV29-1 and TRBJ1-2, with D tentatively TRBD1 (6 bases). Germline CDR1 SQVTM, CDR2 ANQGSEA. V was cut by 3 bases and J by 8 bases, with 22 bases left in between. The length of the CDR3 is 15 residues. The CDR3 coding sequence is TGCAGCGTTGATGCGAGGGGGGTAGGCCTCGTCGGCTACACCTTC. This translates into CSVDARGVGLVGYTF.

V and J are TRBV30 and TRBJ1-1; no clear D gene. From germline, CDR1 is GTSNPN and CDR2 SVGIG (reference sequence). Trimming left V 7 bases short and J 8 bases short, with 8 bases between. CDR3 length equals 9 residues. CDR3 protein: CAFGSEAFF. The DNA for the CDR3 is TGTGCCTTCGGGTCCGAAGCTTTCTTT.

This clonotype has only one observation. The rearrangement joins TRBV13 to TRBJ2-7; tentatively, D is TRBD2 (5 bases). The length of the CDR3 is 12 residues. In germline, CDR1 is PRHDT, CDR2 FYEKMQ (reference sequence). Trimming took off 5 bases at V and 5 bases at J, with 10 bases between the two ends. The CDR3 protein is CASSPKADEQYV. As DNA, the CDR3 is TGTGCCAGCAGCCCGAAAGCGGACGAGCAGTACGTC.

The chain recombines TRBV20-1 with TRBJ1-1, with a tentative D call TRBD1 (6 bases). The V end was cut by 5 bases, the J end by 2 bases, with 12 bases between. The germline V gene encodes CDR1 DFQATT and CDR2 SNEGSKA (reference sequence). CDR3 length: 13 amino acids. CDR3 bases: TGCAGTGCTGGGGCAGGGGATAACACTGAAGCTTTCTTT. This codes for CSAGAGDNTEAFF.

CDR3 residues: CASSGGGRKEKLFF. The CDR3 nucleotides are TGTGCCAGCAGCGGTGGCGGCAGGAAAGAAAAACTGTTTTTT. This chain links TRBV9 with TRBJ1-4; D is ambiguous. V dropped 3 bases and J dropped 8 bases, with 14 bases sitting between them. The CDR3 covers 14 residues. Germline-derived CDR1 and CDR2 are SGDLS and YYNGEE.

The CDR3 loop reads CASSLAIAEAFF. The CDR3 coding sequence is TGTGCCAGCAGTTTAGCGATCGCTGAAGCTTTCTTT. V is TRBV12-3 or TRBV12-4 and J is TRBJ1-1; D uncertain. Trimming removed 0 bases at V and 6 bases at J, with 5 bases between. The CDR3 has 12 residues.

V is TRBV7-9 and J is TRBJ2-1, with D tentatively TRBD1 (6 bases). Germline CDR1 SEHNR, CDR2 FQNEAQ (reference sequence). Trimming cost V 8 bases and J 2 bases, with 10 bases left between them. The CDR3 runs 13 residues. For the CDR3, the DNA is TGTGCCAGCGAGGGACACACCTACAATGAGCAGTTCTTC. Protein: CASEGHTYNEQFF.

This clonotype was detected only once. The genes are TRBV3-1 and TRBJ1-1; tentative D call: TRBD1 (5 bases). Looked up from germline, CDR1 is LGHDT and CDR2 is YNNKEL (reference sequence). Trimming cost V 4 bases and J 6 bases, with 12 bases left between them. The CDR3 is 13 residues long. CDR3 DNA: TGTGCCAGCAGCCCGGGACTTTTGCCTGAAGCTTTCTTT. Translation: CASSPGLLPEAFF. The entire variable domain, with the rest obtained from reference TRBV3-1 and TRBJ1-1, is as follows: DTAVSQTPKYLVTQMGNDKSIKCEQNLGHDTMYWYKQDSKKFLKIMFSYNNKELIINETVPNRFSPKSPDKAHLNLHINSLELGDSAVYFCASSPGLLPEAFFGQGTRLTVV.

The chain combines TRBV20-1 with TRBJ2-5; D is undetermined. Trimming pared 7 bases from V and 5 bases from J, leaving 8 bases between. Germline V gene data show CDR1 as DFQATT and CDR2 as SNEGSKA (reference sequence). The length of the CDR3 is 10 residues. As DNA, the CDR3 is TGCAGTGTTCGTATCGAGACCCAGTACTTC. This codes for CSVRIETQYF.

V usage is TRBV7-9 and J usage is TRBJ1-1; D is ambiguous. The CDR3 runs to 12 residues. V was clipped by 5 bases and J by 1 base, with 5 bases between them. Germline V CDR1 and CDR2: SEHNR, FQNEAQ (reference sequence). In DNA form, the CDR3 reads TGTGCCAGCAGCGGCTGGAACACTGAAGCTTTCTTT. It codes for CASSGWNTEAFF.

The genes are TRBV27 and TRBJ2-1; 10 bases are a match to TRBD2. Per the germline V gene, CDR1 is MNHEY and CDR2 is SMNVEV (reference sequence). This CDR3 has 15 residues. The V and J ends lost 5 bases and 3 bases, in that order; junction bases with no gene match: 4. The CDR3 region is CASSPGTSVYNEQFF. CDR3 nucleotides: TGTGCCAGCAGTCCCGGGACTAGCGTCTACAATGAGCAGTTCTTC.

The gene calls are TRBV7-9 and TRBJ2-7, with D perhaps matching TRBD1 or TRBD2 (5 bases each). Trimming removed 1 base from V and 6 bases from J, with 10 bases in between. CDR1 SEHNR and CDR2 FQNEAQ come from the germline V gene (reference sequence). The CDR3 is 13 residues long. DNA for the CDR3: TGTGCCAGCAGCTTAGACCCGGGGCTCGAGCAGTACTTC. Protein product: CASSLDPGLEQYF. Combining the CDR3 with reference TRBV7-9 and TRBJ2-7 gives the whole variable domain DTGVSQNPRHKITKRGQNVTFRCDPISEHNRLYWYRQTLGQGPEFLTYFQNEAQLEKSRLLSDRFSAERPKGSFSTLEIQRTEQGDSAMYLCASSLDPGLEQYFGPGTRLTVT.

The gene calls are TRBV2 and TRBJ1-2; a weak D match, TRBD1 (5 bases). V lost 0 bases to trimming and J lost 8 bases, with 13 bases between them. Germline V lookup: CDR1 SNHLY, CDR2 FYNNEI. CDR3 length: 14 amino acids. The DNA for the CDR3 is TGTGCCAGCAGTGAAGCGGACACTGTATGGGGCTACACCTTC. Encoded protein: CASSEADTVWGYTF.

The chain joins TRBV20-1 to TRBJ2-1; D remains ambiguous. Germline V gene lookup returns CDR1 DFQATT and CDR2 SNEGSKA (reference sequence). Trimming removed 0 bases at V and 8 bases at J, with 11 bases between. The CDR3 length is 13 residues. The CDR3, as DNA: TGCAGTGCTAGAGACCCCCTTAAGGATGAGCAGTTCTTC. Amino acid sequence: CSARDPLKDEQFF.

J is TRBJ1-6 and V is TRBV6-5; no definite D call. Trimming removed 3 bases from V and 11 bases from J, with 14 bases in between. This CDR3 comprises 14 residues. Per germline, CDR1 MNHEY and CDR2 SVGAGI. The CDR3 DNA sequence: TGTGCCAGCAGTTATCGAGATAATGGGACACCCCTCCACTTT. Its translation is CASSYRDNGTPLHF.

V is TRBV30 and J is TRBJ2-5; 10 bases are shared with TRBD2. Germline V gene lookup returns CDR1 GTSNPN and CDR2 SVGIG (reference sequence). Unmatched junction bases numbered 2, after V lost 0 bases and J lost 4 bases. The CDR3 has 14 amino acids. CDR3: CAWSVLAGPETQYF. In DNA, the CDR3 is TGTGCCTGGAGTGTACTAGCGGGGCCAGAGACCCAGTACTTC.

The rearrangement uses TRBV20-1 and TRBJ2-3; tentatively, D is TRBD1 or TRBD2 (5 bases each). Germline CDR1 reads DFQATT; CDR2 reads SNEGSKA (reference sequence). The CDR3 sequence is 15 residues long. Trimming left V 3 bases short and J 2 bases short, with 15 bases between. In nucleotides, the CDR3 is TGCAGTGCTAGGATATTGGGGGAACTCACAGATACGCAGTATTTT. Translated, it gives CSARILGELTDTQYF.

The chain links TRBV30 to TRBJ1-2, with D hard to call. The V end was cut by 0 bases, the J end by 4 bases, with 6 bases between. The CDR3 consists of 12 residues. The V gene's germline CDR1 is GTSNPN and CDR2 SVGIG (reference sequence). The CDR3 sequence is CAWSVPAYGYTF. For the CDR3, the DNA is TGTGCCTGGAGTGTACCTGCCTATGGCTACACCTTC.